Following are 28 T cell receptor beta chains from one sample sequenced in a study of naive and memory T cell subsets listed by TCRdb under 2017. Findings and caveats that apply to the study as a whole: A few larger clonotypes were present in naive repertoires, particularly the CD8 repertoires, and these clonotypes were possibly memory cells re-expressing CD45RA.

Their target antigens are unknown. The library was prepared using UMI-ligation and nested PCR. Sequenced on an Illumina MiSeq. The beta constant-region primer consisted of an equimolar mixture of two oligonucleotides that together covered TRBC1 and TRBC2. The ligated cDNA went through four rounds of PCR with nested alpha and beta constant-region primers together with the SP2 primer. TCRdb cleaned the public reads at Q25 with fastp, built clones with MiXCR and kept in-frame beta chains. CDR3 protein duplicates are merged, each entry listing the most common genes and DNA. In all, the sample holds roughly 150,000 distinct CDR3 sequences, and approximately 22% of those were seen once. Approximately 0.1% of the sample lies in the top ten. Sequences were obtained from naive CD4+ T cells from blood. The sample's cell subset or site label, decoded: naive T cells, CD45RA high CD27+. These receptors were obtained from a human donor in good health.

This clonotype was counted only a few times. V usage is TRBV4-3 and J usage is TRBJ2-1, with 7 positions matching TRBD2. After removal of 4 bases from V and 0 bases from J, the junction contained 6 bases not matched to a gene. Germline loops: CDR1 LGHNA, CDR2 YSLEER. The CDR3 totals 16 residues. The chain's CDR3 is CASSPAGASSYNEQFF. The CDR3 DNA follows: TGCGCCAGCAGCCCTGCGGGAGCCAGCTCCTACAATGAGCAGTTCTTC.

V and J are TRBV14 and TRBJ1-2; D unresolved. Germline V gene lookup returns CDR1 SGHDN and CDR2 FVKESK. The V gene lost 1 base and the J gene lost 2 bases, with 5 bases spanning the gap. The CDR3 runs 13 residues. CDR3 bases: TGTGCCAGCAGCCAAGGAGACAACTATGGCTACACCTTC. Amino acids: CASSQGDNYGYTF.

The J gene is TRBJ2-7, the V gene TRBV12-3 or TRBV12-4; a weak D match, TRBD1 (6 bases). This CDR3 has 15 amino acids. V lost 2 bases, J lost 2 bases, and 13 bases lay in between. The CDR3 sequence is CASSLRQANPYEQYF. The CDR3 DNA follows: TGTGCCAGCAGTTTACGACAGGCAAATCCCTACGAGCAGTACTTC.

The gene calls are TRBV7-2 and TRBJ2-7, with TRBD1 as a possible D gene (5 bases). The CDR3 loop spans 14 amino acids. Trimming left V 4 bases short and J 6 bases short, with 16 bases between. Germline CDR1 SGHTA, CDR2 FQGNSA. The CDR3 is CASSSRTWAAEQYF. Here the CDR3 DNA reads TGTGCCAGCAGCTCTAGGACATGGGCTGCCGAGCAGTACTTC.

This clonotype was seen more than once but under ten times. The V and J genes are TRBV6-5 and TRBJ1-1, with D perhaps matching TRBD1 (6 bases). Between the trimmed V and J ends, which lost 5 bases and 0 bases, there was a span of 16 bases. Germline-derived CDR1 and CDR2 are MNHEY and SVGAGI. This CDR3 comprises 16 residues. In nucleotides, the CDR3 is TGTGCCAGCAGTGACTTCACAGGGCACATGAACACTGAAGCTTTCTTT. This encodes CASSDFTGHMNTEAFF.

V and J are TRBV30 and TRBJ2-5; TRBD1 agrees at 8 bases. V gave up 5 bases and J gave up 4 bases; unmatched junction bases: 6. Germline assignment: CDR1 GTSNPN and CDR2 SVGIG (reference sequence). CDR3 length: 13 amino acids. The CDR3 nucleotides read TGTGCCTGGGCCGCAGGGGGCGCAGAGACCCAGTACTTC. Translated: CAWAAGGAETQYF.

This clonotype has only a few counts. The chain is built from TRBV12-3 or TRBV12-4 and TRBJ2-1, with a possible D match to TRBD1 (6 bases). Trimming stripped 6 bases from V and 7 bases from J, with 22 bases between. The CDR3 contains 16 residues. The CDR3 protein is CASRLTGTSGRNEQFF. The DNA for the CDR3 is TGTGCCAGCAGACTGACCGGGACATCGGGAAGGAATGAGCAGTTCTTC.

With respect to this clonotype: The junction shows a germline mismatch at one end, possibly a read error. The rearrangement links TRBV7-7 to TRBJ2-1; 16 bases map to TRBD2. The CDR3 runs 20 residues. CDR1 and CDR2 from the germline V gene are SSHAT and FNYEAQ (reference sequence). CDR3 sequence: CASSPLGGLAGGPSYNEQFF. The CDR3 DNA sequence: TGTGCTAGCAGCCCCCTAGGGGGACTAGCGGGAGGGCCATCCTACAATGAGCAGTTCTTC.

The chain combines TRBV7-2 with TRBJ1-5; D is undetermined. Trimming removed 2 bases from V and 5 bases from J, with 7 bases in between. Germline-derived CDR1 and CDR2 are SGHTA and FQGNSA. The CDR3 spans 13 residues. CDR3 nucleotide sequence: TGTGCCAGCAGCTTAATTCCAGATCAGCCCCAGCATTTT. The encoded protein is CASSLIPDQPQHF.

The V and J genes are TRBV5-5 and TRBJ1-1; no firm D call. Looked up from germline, CDR1 is SGHKS and CDR2 is YYEKEE (reference sequence). The CDR3 has 12 residues. The V end was cut by 0 bases, the J end by 13 bases, with 13 bases between. The CDR3 DNA reads as TGTGCCAGCAGCTTGGGTGAGGTTATTGTTTTCTTT. The encoded protein is CASSLGEVIVFF.

The rearrangement joins TRBV6-6 to TRBJ2-1; D unclear. V lost 2 bases to trimming and J lost 9 bases, with 23 bases between them. This CDR3 is 17 amino acids long. Germline-derived CDR1 and CDR2 are MNHNY and SVGAGI (reference sequence). The CDR3 coding sequence is TGTGCCAGCAGTTACGGTCCGGGCCGAGTCTTTTCGGGTGAGCAGTTCTTC. Translating it yields CASSYGPGRVFSGEQFF.

The rearrangement links TRBV5-1 to TRBJ2-7; 11 bases map to TRBD2. The CDR3 loop spans 14 amino acids. CDR1 is SGHRS and CDR2 is YFSETQ in the germline V gene. The V segment lost 2 bases and the J segment 3 bases; nucleotides outside the gene matches: 1. The CDR3 is CASSFGTSGYEQYF. CDR3 coding DNA: TGCGCCAGCAGCTTCGGGACTAGCGGCTACGAGCAGTACTTC.

V and J are TRBV6-6 and TRBJ2-7, with a weak D call TRBD1 (6 bases). Trimming left V 6 bases short and J 3 bases short, with 15 bases between. Germline lookup yields CDR1 MNHNY and CDR2 SVGAGI (reference sequence). The CDR3 consists of 14 residues. The CDR3 spells CASRQGSRIYEQYF. DNA for the CDR3: TGTGCCAGCAGACAGGGTAGTCGGATCTACGAGCAGTACTTC.

In its sample, this clonotype was seen many times. The V call is TRBV30, the J call TRBJ2-3; 11 positions agree with TRBD2. CDR1 and CDR2 (germline): GTSNPN, SVGIG (reference sequence). V shed 4 bases, J shed 1 base, and the junction held 1 base outside the gene matches. The CDR3 contains 14 residues. CDR3 residues: CAWTGLAGTDTQYF. Written as DNA, the CDR3 is TGTGCCTGGACGGGACTAGCGGGCACAGATACGCAGTATTTT.

A few counts support this clonotype. This sequence joins TRBV29-1 and TRBJ2-5; D is possibly TRBD1 or TRBD2 (6 bases each). CDR1 SQVTM and CDR2 ANQGSEA come from the germline V gene. The CDR3 spans 12 residues. In DNA form, the CDR3 reads TGCACCGTAGGGGGGATCCAAGAGACCCAGTACTTC. Translating it yields CTVGGIQETQYF.

This clonotype was seen only a few times. The chain carries TRBV7-9 and TRBJ2-5; the D is unclear. Trimming shortened V by 4 bases and J by 4 bases, and 19 bases separated the two germline ends. This CDR3 region has 16 residues. The germline CDR1 and CDR2 sequences are SEHNR and FQNEAQ (reference sequence). The CDR3 DNA sequence: TGTGCCAGCAGCTCCCTTCGTGCCGGGCGGATAGAGACCCAGTACTTC. Translating gives CASSSLRAGRIETQYF.

The V gene is TRBV18, the J gene TRBJ2-3, with D possibly TRBD1 on 6 matching bases. The germline CDR1 and CDR2 sequences are KGHSH and LQKENI. The CDR3 sequence is 14 residues long. V was cut by 4 bases and J by 2 bases, with 10 bases left in between. CDR3 DNA sequence: TGTGCCAGCTCACTCGGACAGCTCACAGATACGCAGTATTTT. Its translation: CASSLGQLTDTQYF. Using reference TRBV18 and TRBJ2-3 for the parts outside the CDR3, the full variable domain is NAGVMQNPRHLVRRRGQEARLRCSPMKGHSHVYWYRQLPEEGLKFMVYLQKENIIDESGMPKERFSAEFPKEGPSILRIQQVVRGDSAAYFCASSLGQLTDTQYFGPGTRLTVL.

V is TRBV18 and J is TRBJ2-2; either TRBD1 or TRBD2 may supply D (5 bases each). Trimming took off 1 base at V and 6 bases at J, with 18 bases between the two ends. The CDR3 runs 17 residues. From germline, CDR1 is KGHSH and CDR2 LQKENI. CDR3 bases: TGTGCCAGCTCACCACTTCCAGGGACGGTTAACCCCGGGGAGCTGTTTTTT. Translation gives CASSPLPGTVNPGELFF. The full variable domain, completed using reference TRBV18 and TRBJ2-2, is NAGVMQNPRHLVRRRGQEARLRCSPMKGHSHVYWYRQLPEEGLKFMVYLQKENIIDESGMPKERFSAEFPKEGPSILRIQQVVRGDSAAYFCASSPLPGTVNPGELFFGEGSRLTVL.

There are a few counts of this clonotype. J is TRBJ2-7 and V is TRBV7-8; D is ambiguous. Trimming removed 2 bases from V and 5 bases from J, with 7 bases in between. The CDR3 is 12 amino acids. Germline V gives CDR1 SGHVS, CDR2 FQNEAQ. The CDR3 coding sequence is TGTGCCAGCAGCTTATCTACCCACGAGCAGTACTTC. Encoded protein: CASSLSTHEQYF.

This clonotype was recorded a few times. The DNA for the CDR3 is TGTGCCATCAGTGAGTCGGCTGGCTCCTACAATGAGCAGTTCTTC. This codes for CAISESAGSYNEQFF. The V gene is TRBV10-3, the J gene TRBJ2-1; D uncertain. CDR3 length: 15 amino acids. Germline CDR1 is ENHRY and CDR2 is SYGVKD. Trimming took 0 bases from V and 0 from J, leaving 6 bases between them.

This clonotype turned up a few times. The chain recombines TRBV28 with TRBJ2-7, with D possibly being TRBD1 (5 bases). Trimming took 5 bases from V and 4 from J, leaving 9 bases between them. This CDR3 region has 12 residues. The germline gives CDR1 MDHEN, CDR2 SYDVKM. The CDR3 reads CASSVTVYEQYF. The CDR3 bases are TGTGCCAGCAGTGTGACAGTTTACGAGCAGTACTTC.

This clonotype was counted only a few times. V is TRBV7-2 and J is TRBJ2-7; TRBD2 agrees at 10 bases. Germline V gene sequence: CDR1 SGHTA, CDR2 FQGNSA. J lost 7 bases, V lost 4 bases, and 10 bases had no gene match. The CDR3 extends over 15 amino acids. CDR3 nucleotides: TGTGCCAGCAGCTCGTATTCTAGCGGGAGTGGAGAGCAGTACTTC. This sequence encodes CASSSYSSGSGEQYF.

The chain combines TRBV6-6 with TRBJ2-7, with D perhaps matching TRBD2 (6 bases). The CDR3 length is 16 residues. V gave up 7 bases and J gave up 4 bases, with 23 bases separating them. Germline-derived CDR1 and CDR2 are MNHNY and SVGAGI (reference sequence). In DNA form, the CDR3 reads TGTGCCAGCAATGGTCGACTAGTTCCAAGGGGTTACGAGCAGTACTTC. This sequence encodes CASNGRLVPRGYEQYF.

The rearrangement uses TRBV6-5 and TRBJ2-1, with D tentatively TRBD2 (6 bases). This CDR3 has 18 residues. The V end was cut by 1 base, the J end by 7 bases, with 23 bases between. Germline values: CDR1 MNHEY, CDR2 SVGAGI. CDR3 DNA sequence: TGTGCCAGCAGTTACTATCAATTTGGCGGGAATACGCGTAATGAGCAGTTCTTC. Protein product: CASSYYQFGGNTRNEQFF.

This clonotype was detected a few times. V and J are TRBV18 and TRBJ2-2; D tentatively reads TRBD1 or TRBD2 (5 bases each). The V end lost 0 bases, the J end lost 6 bases, and 14 bases lay between the germline ends. There are 16 residues in the CDR3. CDR1 is KGHSH, CDR2 LQKENI, per germline. The DNA of the CDR3 is TGTGCCAGCTCACCACCGAGGGGCATATTGGCCGGGGAGCTGTTTTTT. Translation gives CASSPPRGILAGELFF.

The rearrangement uses TRBV6-5 and TRBJ2-3; D could derive from TRBD1 or TRBD2 (5 bases each). The CDR3 is made up of 14 amino acids. V was cut by 0 bases and J by 5 bases, with 9 bases left in between. Germline V gives CDR1 MNHEY, CDR2 SVGAGI. The CDR3: CASSYSSRGDTQYF. In nucleotides, the CDR3 is TGTGCCAGCAGTTACTCGTCGAGGGGAGATACGCAGTATTTT.

The chain recombines TRBV7-9 with TRBJ2-5; D possibly corresponds to TRBD2 (5 bases). Germline V gene sequence: CDR1 SEHNR, CDR2 FQNEAQ (reference sequence). CDR3 length: 15 residues. With 1 base removed from V and 1 base from J, the gap between germline ends came to 10 bases. Here the CDR3 reads CASSLGTGTQETQYF. CDR3 bases: TGTGCCAGCAGCTTAGGGACGGGAACCCAAGAGACCCAGTACTTC.

This clonotype has ten or more counts. The chain couples TRBV28 to TRBJ2-7; perhaps TRBD2 as D (6 bases). The germline V gene has CDR1 MDHEN and CDR2 SYDVKM. This CDR3 spans 15 amino acids. V lost 4 bases and J 1 base, leaving 14 bases between the germline ends. DNA for the CDR3: TGTGCCAGCAGTTCCCGGACTAACCCGTCCTACGAGCAGTACTTC. Amino acid sequence: CASSSRTNPSYEQYF.